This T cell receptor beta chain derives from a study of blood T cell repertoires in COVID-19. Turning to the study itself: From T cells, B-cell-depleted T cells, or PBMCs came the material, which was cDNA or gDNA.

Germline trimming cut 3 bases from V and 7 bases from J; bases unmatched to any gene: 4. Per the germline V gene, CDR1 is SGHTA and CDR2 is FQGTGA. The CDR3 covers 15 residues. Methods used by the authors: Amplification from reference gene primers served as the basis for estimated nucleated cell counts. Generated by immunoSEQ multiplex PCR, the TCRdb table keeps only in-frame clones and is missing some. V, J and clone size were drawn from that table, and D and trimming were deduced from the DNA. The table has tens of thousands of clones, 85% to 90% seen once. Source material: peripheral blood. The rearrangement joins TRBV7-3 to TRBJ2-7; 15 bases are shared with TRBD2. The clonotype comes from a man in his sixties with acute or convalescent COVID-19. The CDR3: CASSLGGLAGGEQYF. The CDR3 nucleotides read TGTGCCAGCAGCTTGGGGGGACTAGCGGGAGGTGAGCAGTACTTC. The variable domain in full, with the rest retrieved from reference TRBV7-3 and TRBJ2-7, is GAGVSQTPSNKVTEKGKYVELRCDPISGHTALYWYRQSLGQGPEFLIYFQGTGAADDSGLPNDRFFAVRPEGSVSTLKIQRTERGDSAVYLCASSLGGLAGGEQYFGPGTRLTVT.